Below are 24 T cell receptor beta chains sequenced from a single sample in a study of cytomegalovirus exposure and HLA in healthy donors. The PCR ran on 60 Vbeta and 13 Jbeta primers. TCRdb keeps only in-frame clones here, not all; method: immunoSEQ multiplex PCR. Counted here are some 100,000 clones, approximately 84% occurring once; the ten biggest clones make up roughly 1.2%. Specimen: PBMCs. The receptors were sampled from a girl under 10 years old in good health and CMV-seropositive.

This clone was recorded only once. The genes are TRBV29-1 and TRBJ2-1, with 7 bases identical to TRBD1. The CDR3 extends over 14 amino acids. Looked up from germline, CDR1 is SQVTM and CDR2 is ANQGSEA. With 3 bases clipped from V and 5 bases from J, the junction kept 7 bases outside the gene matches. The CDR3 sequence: CSVEGRGRHNEQFF. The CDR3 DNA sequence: TGCAGCGTTGAGGGTAGGGGGCGACACAATGAGCAGTTCTTC.

The CDR3 nucleotides are TGTGCCAGCAGCCGTTCGGACAGAACCTATGGCTACACCTTC. This encodes CASSRSDRTYGYTF. The chain recombines TRBV5-6 with TRBJ1-2, with D possibly being TRBD1 (6 bases). Trimming took 4 bases from V and 4 from J, leaving 14 bases between them. Germline V CDR1 and CDR2: SGHDT, YYEEEE. The CDR3 loop spans 14 amino acids. Variable domain in full (rest from reference TRBV5-6 and TRBJ1-2): DAGVTQSPTHLIKTRGQQVTLRCSPKSGHDTVSWYQQALGQGPQFIFQYYEEEERQRGNFPDRFSGHQFPNYSSELNVNALLLGDSALYLCASSRSDRTYGYTFGSGTRLTVV.

CDR3 in DNA: TGTGCCACCAGCAGTACAGGGTACACTGAAGCTTTCTTT. It is translated as CATSSTGYTEAFF. The genes are TRBV15 and TRBJ1-1; weak D call: TRBD1 (6 bases). The CDR3 contains 13 residues. V was clipped by 3 bases and J by 3 bases, with 8 bases between them. Germline V lookup: CDR1 LNHNV, CDR2 YYDKDF (reference sequence).

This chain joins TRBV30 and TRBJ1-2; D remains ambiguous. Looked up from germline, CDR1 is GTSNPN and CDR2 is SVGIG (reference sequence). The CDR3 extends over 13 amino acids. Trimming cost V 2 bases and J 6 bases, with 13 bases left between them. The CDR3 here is CAWSRAGTDGYTF. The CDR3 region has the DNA TGTGCCTGGAGTAGAGCGGGCACAGATGGCTACACCTTC.

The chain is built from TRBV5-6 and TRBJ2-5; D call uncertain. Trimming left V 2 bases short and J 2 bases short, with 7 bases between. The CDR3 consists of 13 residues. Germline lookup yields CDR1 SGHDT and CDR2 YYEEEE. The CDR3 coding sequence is TGTGCCAGCAGCTTCCCACTTCAAGAGACCCAGTACTTC. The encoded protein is CASSFPLQETQYF.

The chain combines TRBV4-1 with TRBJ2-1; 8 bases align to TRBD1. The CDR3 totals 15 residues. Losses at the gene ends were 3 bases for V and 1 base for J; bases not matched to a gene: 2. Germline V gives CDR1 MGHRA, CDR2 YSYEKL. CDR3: CASSHRQGSYNEQFF. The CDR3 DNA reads TGCGCCAGCAGCCACAGACAGGGGTCCTACAATGAGCAGTTCTTC.

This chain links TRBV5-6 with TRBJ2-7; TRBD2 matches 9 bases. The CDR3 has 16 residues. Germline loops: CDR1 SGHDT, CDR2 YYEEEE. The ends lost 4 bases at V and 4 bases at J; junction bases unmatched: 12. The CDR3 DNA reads TGTGCCAGCAGCGCGACCGGGCTAGCGGGGTGGTACGAGCAGTACTTC. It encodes CASSATGLAGWYEQYF. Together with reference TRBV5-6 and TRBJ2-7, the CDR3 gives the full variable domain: DAGVTQSPTHLIKTRGQQVTLRCSPKSGHDTVSWYQQALGQGPQFIFQYYEEEERQRGNFPDRFSGHQFPNYSSELNVNALLLGDSALYLCASSATGLAGWYEQYFGPGTRLTVT.

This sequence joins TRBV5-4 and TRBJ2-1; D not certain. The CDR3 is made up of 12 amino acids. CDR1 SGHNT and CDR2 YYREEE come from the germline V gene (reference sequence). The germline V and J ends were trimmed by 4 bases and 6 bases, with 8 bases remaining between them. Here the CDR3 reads CASSLQSNEQFF. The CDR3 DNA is TGTGCCAGCAGCCTCCAGTCCAATGAGCAGTTCTTC. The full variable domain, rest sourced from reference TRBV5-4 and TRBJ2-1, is ETGVTQSPTHLIKTRGQQVTLRCSSQSGHNTVSWYQQALGQGPQFIFQYYREEENGRGNFPPRFSGLQFPNYSSELNVNALELDDSALYLCASSLQSNEQFFGPGTRLTVL.

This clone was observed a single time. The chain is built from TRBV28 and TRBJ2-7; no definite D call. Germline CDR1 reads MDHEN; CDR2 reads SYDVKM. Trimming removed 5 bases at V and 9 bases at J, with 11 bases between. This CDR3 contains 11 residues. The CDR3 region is CASSITASQYF. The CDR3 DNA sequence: TGTGCCAGCAGTATAACAGCATCGCAGTACTTC.

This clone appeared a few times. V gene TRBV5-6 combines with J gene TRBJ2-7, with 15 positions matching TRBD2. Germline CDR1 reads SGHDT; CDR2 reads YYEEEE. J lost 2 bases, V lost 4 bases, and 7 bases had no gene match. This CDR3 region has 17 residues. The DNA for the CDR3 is TGTGCCAGCAGCCTCGGGACTAGCGGGAGGTTCACCTACGAGCAGTACTTC. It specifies CASSLGTSGRFTYEQYF.

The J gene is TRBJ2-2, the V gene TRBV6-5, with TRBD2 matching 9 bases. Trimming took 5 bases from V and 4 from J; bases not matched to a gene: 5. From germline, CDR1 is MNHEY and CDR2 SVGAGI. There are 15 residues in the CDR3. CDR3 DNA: TGTGCCAGCAGTCTTAGCGGGAGCGGCACCGGGGAGCTGTTTTTT. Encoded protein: CASSLSGSGTGELFF.

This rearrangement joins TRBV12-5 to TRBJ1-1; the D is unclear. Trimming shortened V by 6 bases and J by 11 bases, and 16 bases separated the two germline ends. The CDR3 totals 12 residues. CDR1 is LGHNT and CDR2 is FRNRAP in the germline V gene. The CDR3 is CASGLGLGPAFF. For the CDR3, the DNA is TGTGCTAGTGGCCTCGGCCTAGGTCCTGCTTTCTTT.

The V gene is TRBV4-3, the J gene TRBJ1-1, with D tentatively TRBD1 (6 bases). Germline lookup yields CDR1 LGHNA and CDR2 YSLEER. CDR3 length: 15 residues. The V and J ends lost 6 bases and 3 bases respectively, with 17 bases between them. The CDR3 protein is CASSHTPDRDTEAFF. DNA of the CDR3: TGCGCCAGCAGTCACACTCCGGACAGAGACACTGAAGCTTTCTTT.

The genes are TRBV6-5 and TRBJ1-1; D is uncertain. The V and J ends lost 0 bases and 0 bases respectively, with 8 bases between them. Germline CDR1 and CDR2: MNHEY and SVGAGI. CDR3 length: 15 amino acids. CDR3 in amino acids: CASSYSSGMNTEAFF. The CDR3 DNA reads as TGTGCCAGCAGTTACTCATCCGGGATGAACACTGAAGCTTTCTTT.

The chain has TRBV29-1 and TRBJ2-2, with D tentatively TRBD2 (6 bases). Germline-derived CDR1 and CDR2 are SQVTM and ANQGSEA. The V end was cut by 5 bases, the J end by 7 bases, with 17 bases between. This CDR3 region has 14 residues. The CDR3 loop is CSVPVGMGGGELFF. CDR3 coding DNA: TGCAGCGTTCCGGTGGGAATGGGGGGCGGGGAGCTGTTTTTT.

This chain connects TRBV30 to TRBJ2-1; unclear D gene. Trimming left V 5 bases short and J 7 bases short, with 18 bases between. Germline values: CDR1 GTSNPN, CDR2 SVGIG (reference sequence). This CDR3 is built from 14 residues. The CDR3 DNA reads TGTGCCTGGTCGAGTACTAACGTCGGGAATGAGCAGTTCTTC. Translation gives CAWSSTNVGNEQFF.

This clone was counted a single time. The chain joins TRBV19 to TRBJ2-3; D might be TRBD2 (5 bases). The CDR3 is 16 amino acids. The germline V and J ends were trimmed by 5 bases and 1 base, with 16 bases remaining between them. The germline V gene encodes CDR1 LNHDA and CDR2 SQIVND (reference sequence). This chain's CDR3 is CASSQLVGVGTDTQYF. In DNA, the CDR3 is TGTGCCAGTAGTCAACTGGTCGGGGTTGGCACAGATACGCAGTATTTT.

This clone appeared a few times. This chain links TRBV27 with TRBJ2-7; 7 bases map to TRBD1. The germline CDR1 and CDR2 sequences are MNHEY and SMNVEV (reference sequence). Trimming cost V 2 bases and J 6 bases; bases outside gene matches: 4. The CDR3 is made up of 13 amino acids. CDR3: CASSLRQGSEQYF. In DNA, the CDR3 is TGTGCCAGCAGTTTACGACAGGGAAGCGAGCAGTACTTC.

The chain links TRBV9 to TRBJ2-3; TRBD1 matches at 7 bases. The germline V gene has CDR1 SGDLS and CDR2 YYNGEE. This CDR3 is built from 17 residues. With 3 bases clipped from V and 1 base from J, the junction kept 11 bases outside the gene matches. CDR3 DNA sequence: TGTGCCAGCAGCGACCCCAGACAGGGATTGGGCACAGATACGCAGTATTTT. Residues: CASSDPRQGLGTDTQYF.

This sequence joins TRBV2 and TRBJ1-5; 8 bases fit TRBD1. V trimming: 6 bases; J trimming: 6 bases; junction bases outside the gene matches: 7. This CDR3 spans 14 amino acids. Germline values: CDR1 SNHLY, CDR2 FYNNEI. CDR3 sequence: CASRARQGSQPQHF. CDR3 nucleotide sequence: TGTGCCAGCAGGGCACGACAGGGGAGTCAGCCCCAGCATTTT.

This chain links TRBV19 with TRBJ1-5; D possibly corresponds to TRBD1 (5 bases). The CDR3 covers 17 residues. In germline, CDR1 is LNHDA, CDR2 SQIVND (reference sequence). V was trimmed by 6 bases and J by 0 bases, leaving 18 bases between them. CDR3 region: CASRSLWGRDSNQPQHF. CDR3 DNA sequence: TGTGCCAGTAGATCGTTATGGGGCAGAGATAGCAATCAGCCCCAGCATTTT.

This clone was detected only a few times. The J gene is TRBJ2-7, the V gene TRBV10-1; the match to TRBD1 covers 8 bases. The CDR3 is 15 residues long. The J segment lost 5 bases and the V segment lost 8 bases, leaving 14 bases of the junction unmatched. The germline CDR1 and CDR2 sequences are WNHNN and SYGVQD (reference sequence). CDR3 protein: CASPTGADEADEQYF. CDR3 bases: TGCGCCAGCCCGACAGGGGCCGACGAAGCCGACGAGCAGTACTTC.

The CDR3 DNA is TGTGCCAGCAGTTCCCCTACTAGCGGGAGCTCCTACGAGCAGTACTTC. Translation gives CASSSPTSGSSYEQYF. The chain couples TRBV28 to TRBJ2-7, with 11 bases lining up with TRBD2. CDR3 size: 16 residues. The germline V gene encodes CDR1 MDHEN and CDR2 SYDVKM. Trimming cost V 4 bases and J 0 bases; bases outside gene matches: 5.

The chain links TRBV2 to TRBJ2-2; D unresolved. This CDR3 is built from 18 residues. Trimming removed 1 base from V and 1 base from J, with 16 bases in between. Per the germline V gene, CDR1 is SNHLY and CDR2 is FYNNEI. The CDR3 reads CASSEGRGNPGNTGELFF. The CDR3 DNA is TGTGCCAGCAGTGAAGGGAGAGGAAACCCCGGGAACACCGGGGAGCTGTTTTTT.